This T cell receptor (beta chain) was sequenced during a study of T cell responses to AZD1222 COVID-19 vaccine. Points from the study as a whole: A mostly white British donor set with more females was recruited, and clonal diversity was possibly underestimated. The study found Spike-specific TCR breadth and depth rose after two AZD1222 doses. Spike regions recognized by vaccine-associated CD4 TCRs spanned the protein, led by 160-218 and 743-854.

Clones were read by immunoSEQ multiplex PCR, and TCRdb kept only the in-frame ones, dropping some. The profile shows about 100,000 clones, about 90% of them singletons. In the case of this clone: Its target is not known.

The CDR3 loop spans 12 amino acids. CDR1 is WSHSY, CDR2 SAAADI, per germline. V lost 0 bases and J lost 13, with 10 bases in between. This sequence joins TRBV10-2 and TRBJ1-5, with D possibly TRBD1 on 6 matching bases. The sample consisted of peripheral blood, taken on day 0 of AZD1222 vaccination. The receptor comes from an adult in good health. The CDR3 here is CASSESRQVQHF. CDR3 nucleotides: TGCGCCAGCAGTGAGTCGCGACAGGTTCAGCATTTT.